This T cell receptor (beta chain) was recorded in a study of blood T cell repertoires in COVID-19. Turning to the study itself: Italy, Spain and the United States were the sources of the convalescent and acute COVID-19 samples. The analysed material was cDNA or gDNA that came from T cells, B-cell-depleted T cells, or PBMCs.

The CDR3 loop spans 12 amino acids. V lost 5 bases to trimming and J lost 1 base, with 6 bases between them. Looked up from germline, CDR1 is SEHNR and CDR2 is FQNEAQ (reference sequence). The authors' processing: Nucleated cell number was recorded as an estimate derived from reference gene primer amplification. Clones were sequenced by immunoSEQ multiplex PCR, and TCRdb holds only the in-frame ones, with some missing. V, J and clone size were drawn from that table, and D and trimming were deduced from the DNA. In the table there are fewer than 70,000 clones, about 80% of which are singletons. Sequencing used peripheral blood. This clonotype was sampled from a human donor in a cohort sampled during active COVID-19. V usage is TRBV7-9 and J usage is TRBJ2-7, with a weak D call TRBD1 (5 bases). CDR3 in DNA: TGTGCCAGCAGCCCAGGGTCCTACGAGCAGTACTTC. This encodes CASSPGSYEQYF. Full variable domain (missing parts from reference TRBV7-9 and TRBJ2-7): DTGVSQNPRHKITKRGQNVTFRCDPISEHNRLYWYRQTLGQGPEFLTYFQNEAQLEKSRLLSDRFSAERPKGSFSTLEIQRTEQGDSAMYLCASSPGSYEQYFGPGTRLTVT.